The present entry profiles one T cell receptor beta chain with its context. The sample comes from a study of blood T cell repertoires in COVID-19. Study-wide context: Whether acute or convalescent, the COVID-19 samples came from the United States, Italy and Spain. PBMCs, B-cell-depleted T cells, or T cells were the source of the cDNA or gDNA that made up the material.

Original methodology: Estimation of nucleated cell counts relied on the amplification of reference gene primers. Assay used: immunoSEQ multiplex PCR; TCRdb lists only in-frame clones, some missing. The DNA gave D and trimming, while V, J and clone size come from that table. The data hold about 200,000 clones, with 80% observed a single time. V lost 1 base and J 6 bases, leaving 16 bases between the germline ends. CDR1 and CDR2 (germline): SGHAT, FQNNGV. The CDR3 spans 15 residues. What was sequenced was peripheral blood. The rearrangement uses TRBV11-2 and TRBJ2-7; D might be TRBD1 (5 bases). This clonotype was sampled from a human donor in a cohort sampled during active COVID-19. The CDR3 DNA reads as TGTGCCAGCAGCTTAGTAGGGGTTGCGTCTCGCGAGCAGTACTTC. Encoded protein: CASSLVGVASREQYF.